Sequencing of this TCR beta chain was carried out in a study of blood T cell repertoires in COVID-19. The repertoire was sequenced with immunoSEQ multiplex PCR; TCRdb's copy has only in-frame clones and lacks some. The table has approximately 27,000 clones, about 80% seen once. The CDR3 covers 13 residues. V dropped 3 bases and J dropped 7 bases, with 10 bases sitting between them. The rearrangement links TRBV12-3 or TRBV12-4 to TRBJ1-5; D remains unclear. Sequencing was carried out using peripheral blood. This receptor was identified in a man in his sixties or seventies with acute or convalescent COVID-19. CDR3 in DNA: TGTGCCAGCAGTTTTAACGCGGGGCAGCCCCAGCATTTT. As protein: CASSFNAGQPQHF.